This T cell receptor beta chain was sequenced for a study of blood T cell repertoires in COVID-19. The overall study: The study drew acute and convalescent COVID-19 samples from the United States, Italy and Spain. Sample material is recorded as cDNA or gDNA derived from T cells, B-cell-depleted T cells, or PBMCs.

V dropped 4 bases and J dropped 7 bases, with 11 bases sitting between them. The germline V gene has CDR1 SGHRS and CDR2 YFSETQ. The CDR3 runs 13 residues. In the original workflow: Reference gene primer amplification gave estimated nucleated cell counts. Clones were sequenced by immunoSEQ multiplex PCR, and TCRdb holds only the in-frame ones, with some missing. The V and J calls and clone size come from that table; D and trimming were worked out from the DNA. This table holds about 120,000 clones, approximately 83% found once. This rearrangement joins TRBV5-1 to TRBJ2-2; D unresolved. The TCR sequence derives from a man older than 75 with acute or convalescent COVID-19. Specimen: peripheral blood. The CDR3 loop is CASSLQVGGELFF. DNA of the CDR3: TGCGCCAGCAGCCTCCAGGTTGGCGGGGAGCTGTTTTTT.